This TCR beta chain was sequenced for a study of T cell responses to AZD1222 COVID-19 vaccine. Study-wide points: Possibly, clonal diversity was underestimated; donors were largely white British and included more females. Reportedly, nearly half the spike-specific TCRs target unmutated variant regions.

Regarding this clone: What it binds is unknown.

TCRdb's table, derived via immunoSEQ multiplex PCR, lists solely in-frame clones and lacks some. Found here are approximately 140,000 clones, over 90% of them singletons; the top ten hold around 0.85%. Trimming left V 8 bases short and J 6 bases short, with 17 bases between. The CDR3 length is 13 residues. The germline V gene encodes CDR1 WNHNN and CDR2 SYGVQD (reference sequence). Sequenced here: peripheral blood, sampled on day 0 of MenACWY control vaccination. This clonotype was obtained from an adult in good health. The chain couples TRBV10-1 to TRBJ2-7, with a possible D match to TRBD2 (5 bases). The CDR3 sequence is CASPHGLRREQYF. The CDR3 nucleotides are TGCGCCAGCCCCCATGGACTCCGTCGCGAGCAGTACTTC.